The clone carrying this T cell receptor (beta chain) was seen only a few times. The antigen remains undetermined. The sample is drawn from a study of T cells in Graves' hyperthyroidism and ophthalmopathy. Overall study findings and caveats: Most thyroid clonotypes with frequency above 0.001 were detected in blood. Ophthalmopathy got predicted by the model a median about 6.5 months before its onset.

Amplified TCR beta CDR3 regions derived from RNA transcripts. Researchers ran a first-round RT-PCR on the TCR CDR3 using the HTBI primer set. TCRdb reprocessed the multiplex PCR reads with MiXCR, giving one entry per CDR3 protein. The table includes about 560,000 distinct CDR3 sequences, over 15% detected once. Uncontrolled infections, other autoimmune diseases, pregnancy or lactation led to exclusion of patients. Diagnoses were made from clinical symptoms, serum measures (thyroxine and TRAb), thyroid ultrasound and orbital computed tomography. The sample comprised blood. This receptor was identified in a woman aged 18-29 years with Graves' hyperthyroidism.

The CDR3 region has the DNA TGTGCCAGCTCACCATTATACAGGGAGAAGGAAGAGACCCAGTACTTC. Translating it yields CASSPLYREKEETQYF. This sequence joins TRBV18 and TRBJ2-5; D perhaps matches TRBD1 (6 bases). V was clipped by 2 bases and J by 3 bases, with 16 bases between them. Per the germline V gene, CDR1 is KGHSH and CDR2 is LQKENI. CDR3 size: 16 residues.